The 25 T cell receptor beta chains in this list originate from one sample, sequenced in a study of cytomegalovirus exposure and HLA in healthy donors. 13 Jbeta primers and 60 Vbeta primers were used for the PCR. The table came from immunoSEQ multiplex PCR; TCRdb's copy has only in-frame clones and leaves some out. The sample records 200,000 to 250,000 clones, 80% to 90% being singletons. The sample comprised PBMCs. The receptors come from a girl aged 2 to 10 in good health and CMV-seronegative.

V and J are TRBV19 and TRBJ2-6, with 7 positions matching TRBD2. Germline V gene lookup returns CDR1 LNHDA and CDR2 SQIVND (reference sequence). The V segment lost 5 bases and the J segment 0 bases; nucleotides outside the gene matches: 16. The CDR3 covers 20 residues. CDR3: CASSPQGGRTHFSGANVLTF. The CDR3 bases are TGTGCCAGTAGTCCCCAGGGCGGGAGAACACATTTCTCTGGGGCCAACGTCCTGACTTTC.

This clone was counted a few times. The chain carries TRBV7-2 and TRBJ2-6; 9 nucleotides match TRBD2. CDR1 is SGHTA, CDR2 FQGNSA, per germline. Trimming took 0 bases from V and 2 from J; bases not matched to a gene: 5. The CDR3 spans 18 residues. CDR3 DNA: TGTGCCAGCAGCTTAGCGAATAGCGGGAGCCCTGGGGCCAACGTCCTGACTTTC. This codes for CASSLANSGSPGANVLTF.

The chain carries TRBV30 and TRBJ2-7; TRBD1 matches at 10 bases. Germline trimming cut 5 bases from V and 4 bases from J; bases unmatched to any gene: 5. Germline assignment: CDR1 GTSNPN and CDR2 SVGIG (reference sequence). There are 13 residues in the CDR3. For the CDR3, the DNA is TGTGCCTGGCAAAGGACAGGGGGATACGAGCAGTACTTC. Translating gives CAWQRTGGYEQYF. Looking up the rest from reference TRBV30 and TRBJ2-7 gives the full variable domain: SQTIHQWPATLVQPVGSPLSLECTVEGTSNPNLYWYRQAAGRGLQLLFYSVGIGQISSEVPQNLSASRPQDRQFILSSKKLLLSDSGFYLCAWQRTGGYEQYFGPGTRLTVT.

The rearrangement joins TRBV15 to TRBJ1-5, with 7 bases fitting TRBD1. V shed 3 bases and J 6 bases; nucleotides not matched to a gene: 5. The germline gives CDR1 LNHNV, CDR2 YYDKDF (reference sequence). This CDR3 has 14 amino acids. This chain's CDR3 is CATSSGQEGQPQHF. The CDR3, as DNA: TGTGCCACCAGCAGCGGACAGGAGGGTCAGCCCCAGCATTTT. The full variable domain, rest sourced from reference TRBV15 and TRBJ1-5, is DAMVIQNPRYQVTQFGKPVTLSCSQTLNHNVMYWYQQKSSQAPKLLFHYYDKDFNNEADTPDNFQSRRPNTSFCFLDIRSPGLGDTAMYLCATSSGQEGQPQHFGDGTRLSIL.

This rearrangement joins TRBV6-1 to TRBJ1-2, with D hard to call. The CDR3 has 10 residues. CDR1 is MNHNS, CDR2 SASEGT, per germline. Here the CDR3 reads CGAYSYGYTF. The DNA of the CDR3 is TGTGGGGCTTACTCCTATGGCTACACCTTC.

The chain carries TRBV5-1 and TRBJ2-2, with 10 nucleotides matching TRBD2. CDR1 SGHRS and CDR2 YFSETQ come from the germline V gene. V dropped 6 bases and J dropped 7; count of bases not matched to a gene: 6. The CDR3 loop spans 14 amino acids. The CDR3 sequence: CASTALAGGGELFF. The CDR3 nucleotides read TGCGCCAGCACGGCCTTAGCGGGAGGCGGGGAGCTGTTTTTT.

The chain recombines TRBV2 with TRBJ2-7, with TRBD2 identical over 7 bases. V gave up 4 bases and J gave up 9 bases; unmatched junction bases: 15. Germline CDR1 and CDR2: SNHLY and FYNNEI. The CDR3 is made up of 15 amino acids. In DNA, the CDR3 is TGTGCCAGCAGTGGACCCAGGGAGGGCGGCCTACGGCAGTACTTC. Translated: CASSGPREGGLRQYF.

The V gene is TRBV15, the J gene TRBJ2-4; D remains ambiguous. Germline loops: CDR1 LNHNV, CDR2 YYDKDF (reference sequence). The CDR3 runs to 16 residues. The V end lost 0 bases, the J end lost 1 base, and 10 bases lay between the germline ends. This chain's CDR3 is CATSRDEVRAKNIQYF. The CDR3 DNA reads as TGTGCCACCAGCAGAGATGAGGTGAGGGCCAAAAACATTCAGTACTTC.

The chain uses TRBV9 and TRBJ2-1; TRBD2 aligns across 11 bases. CDR1 and CDR2 (germline): SGDLS, YYNGEE. Unmatched junction bases numbered 2, after V lost 1 base and J lost 5 bases. The CDR3 is 15 amino acids. In DNA, the CDR3 is TGTGCCAGCAGCGTAAGACTAGCGGGGAACAATGAGCAGTTCTTC. Protein: CASSVRLAGNNEQFF.

DNA for the CDR3: TGTGCCAGCAGCTTACTGGGCAGTTCGAACACTGAAGCTTTCTTT. Its translation is CASSLLGSSNTEAFF. This chain uses TRBV7-2 with TRBJ1-1, with unresolved D. The CDR3 runs to 15 residues. The ends were cut back, 2 bases at V and 1 base at J, with 11 bases in the middle. CDR1 and CDR2 from the germline V gene are SGHTA and FQGNSA.

This clone has a single count. The chain has TRBV6-1 and TRBJ1-1, with D possibly being TRBD1 (5 bases). Looked up from germline, CDR1 is MNHNS and CDR2 is SASEGT. The length of the CDR3 is 15 residues. Trimming took 10 bases from V and 3 from J, leaving 21 bases between them. CDR3 amino acids: CATKLPYQGYTEAFF. CDR3 nucleotides: TGTGCCACCAAACTCCCTTACCAGGGATACACTGAAGCTTTCTTT.

This sequence joins TRBV19 and TRBJ1-5; D gene ambiguous. Germline CDR1 reads LNHDA; CDR2 reads SQIVND (reference sequence). V dropped 4 bases and J dropped 0 bases, with 10 bases sitting between them. The CDR3 loop spans 15 amino acids. The CDR3 loop reads CASSTKQISNQPQHF. CDR3 nucleotides: TGTGCCAGTAGTACGAAACAGATTAGCAATCAGCCCCAGCATTTT.

The chain combines TRBV6-1 with TRBJ1-5; D perhaps matches TRBD1 (5 bases). CDR3 length: 15 amino acids. Trimming removed 2 bases from V and 5 bases from J, with 13 bases in between. Per germline, CDR1 MNHNS and CDR2 SASEGT. The CDR3 region is CASSEYGAVHQPQHF. CDR3 in DNA: TGTGCCAGCAGTGAATATGGGGCAGTACATCAGCCCCAGCATTTT.

This clone was picked up one time. This chain uses TRBV14 with TRBJ2-5, with 7 bases that match TRBD2. The CDR3 totals 17 residues. Germline V gene data show CDR1 as SGHDN and CDR2 as FVKESK. V was pared by 0 bases and J by 3 bases, with 10 bases of the junction left unmatched. DNA of the CDR3: TGTGCCAGCAGCCAAGAGAAGTGGAGCGGGGCAAAAGAGACCCAGTACTTC. It specifies CASSQEKWSGAKETQYF.

V is TRBV5-1 and J is TRBJ1-5; D possibly corresponds to TRBD1 (5 bases). V was trimmed by 4 bases and J by 6 bases, leaving 20 bases between them. CDR1 is SGHRS and CDR2 is YFSETQ in the germline V gene. The CDR3 is 16 residues long. The CDR3 coding sequence is TGCGCCAGCAGCGTTCCCAGGGTCTTAAGGGTTCAGCCCCAGCATTTT. Translating it yields CASSVPRVLRVQPQHF.

The chain carries TRBV28 and TRBJ1-1; D is ambiguous. Germline V lookup: CDR1 MDHEN, CDR2 SYDVKM. Between the trimmed V and J ends, which lost 1 base and 8 bases, there was a span of 8 bases. CDR3 size: 12 residues. The CDR3 bases are TGTGCCAGCAGTTTATTTTCTTCCGAAGCTTTCTTT. As protein: CASSLFSSEAFF. Together with reference TRBV28 and TRBJ1-1, the CDR3 gives the full variable domain: DVKVTQSSRYLVKRTGEKVFLECVQDMDHENMFWYRQDPGLGLRLIYFSYDVKMKEKGDIPEGYSVSREKKERFSLILESASTNQTSMYLCASSLFSSEAFFGQGTRLTVV.

The V gene is TRBV27, the J gene TRBJ1-1; D uncertain. CDR1 MNHEY and CDR2 SMNVEV come from the germline V gene (reference sequence). V gave up 7 bases and J gave up 8 bases, with 11 bases separating them. The CDR3 covers 11 residues. CDR3 sequence (DNA): TGTGCCAGCACCCTGGGGAGGGAAGCTTTCTTT. It yields the protein CASTLGREAFF.

This clone was detected only once. The chain has TRBV5-6 and TRBJ2-2, with 8 bases identical to TRBD2. The CDR3 loop spans 17 amino acids. The J segment lost 7 bases and the V segment lost 6 bases, leaving 17 bases of the junction unmatched. Germline V CDR1 and CDR2: SGHDT, YYEEEE. CDR3 sequence (DNA): TGTGCCAGCATCGTACGACCGAACGGGGGGGCCGTCGGGGAGCTGTTTTTT. This sequence encodes CASIVRPNGGAVGELFF.

V gene TRBV20-1 combines with J gene TRBJ1-1, with D perhaps TRBD1 (6 bases). Trimming cost V 1 base and J 10 bases, with 10 bases left between them. CDR3 length: 11 amino acids. From germline, CDR1 is DFQATT and CDR2 SNEGSKA (reference sequence). For the CDR3, the DNA is TGCAGTGCTAGAGGAGGGGGTGGAGCTTTCTTT. It specifies CSARGGGGAFF.

This clone was detected a few times. The chain uses TRBV30 and TRBJ2-3; D may be TRBD1 (5 bases). Germline values: CDR1 GTSNPN, CDR2 SVGIG (reference sequence). V was shortened by 4 bases and J by 7 bases, with 9 bases between the two germline ends. The CDR3 spans 11 residues. The CDR3 DNA follows: TGTGCCTGGAACCAGGGCCATACGCAGTATTTT. Translation: CAWNQGHTQYF.

The chain employs TRBV7-9 and TRBJ2-5; 14 bases agree with TRBD2. Trimming removed 5 bases from V and 5 bases from J; junction bases left unmatched: 7. The CDR3 is 16 residues long. Germline V gene data show CDR1 as SEHNR and CDR2 as FQNEAQ (reference sequence). This chain's CDR3 is CASSPRLAGGVETQYF. The CDR3 region has the DNA TGTGCCAGCAGCCCCAGACTAGCGGGAGGGGTGGAGACCCAGTACTTC.

This clone was recorded a few times. The rearrangement links TRBV2 to TRBJ2-5, with TRBD1 matching over 7 bases. The J call may be mistaken, given a closer DNA end match to TRBJ2-7. In germline, CDR1 is SNHLY, CDR2 FYNNEI. The CDR3 is 13 amino acids. CDR3 region: CASEGAFFNEQYF. The CDR3, as DNA: TGTGCCAGCGAGGGGGCCTTTTTCAACGAGCAGTACTTC.

The genes are TRBV27 and TRBJ1-2; the D is unclear. This CDR3 region has 8 residues. Germline CDR1 MNHEY, CDR2 SMNVEV (reference sequence). V lost 10 bases and J 10 bases, leaving 7 bases between the germline ends. CDR3: CAIQTYTF. CDR3 nucleotide sequence: TGTGCCATACAGACCTACACCTTC.

The chain uses TRBV6-1 and TRBJ1-2; TRBD1 might be the D (6 bases). Germline V gives CDR1 MNHNS, CDR2 SASEGT. Trimming pared 5 bases from V and 5 bases from J, leaving 12 bases between. The CDR3 contains 13 residues. In DNA, the CDR3 is TGTGCCAGCAGTCTACAGGGTCCATATGGCTACACCTTC. Its translation is CASSLQGPYGYTF.

Notes on this clone: Additional DNA sequences in this sample encode the identical CDR3. The V gene is TRBV27, the J gene TRBJ1-5; perhaps TRBD1 as D (6 bases). The V end was cut by 3 bases, the J end by 4 bases, with 10 bases between. CDR1 and CDR2 from the germline V gene are MNHEY and SMNVEV (reference sequence). CDR3 length equals 14 residues. CDR3 sequence (DNA): TGTGCCAGCAGTTTGGGCAGGGGAAATCAGCCCCAGCATTTT. Translating gives CASSLGRGNQPQHF.